A selection of T cell receptor beta chains follows, all from one sample in a study of regulatory T cells in long-lasting Graves disease. A single record per CDR3 protein comes from TCRdb applying MiXCR to the multiplex PCR reads. Among about 330,000 distinct CDR3 sequences listed, about a sixth were seen once. These sequences were also reported in another study, on T cells in Graves' hyperthyroidism and ophthalmopathy.

The specimen comprised peripheral blood mononuclear cells (PBMCs), sampled at new diagnosis, from a patient treated with antithyroid drugs. The origin of the receptors is a woman under 30 with Graves disease. CDR3s include the opening cysteine and the closing phenylalanine or tryptophan. The order of the fields is V gene, clone size, D gene, J gene, CDR3 protein, CDR3 DNA. A D gene is named only where the DNA matches it firmly. Only part of the rows carry a size: once, few, many, or a class if the clone is expanded.

v_call: TRBV5-1
clone_size: many
d_call: NA
j_call: TRBJ2-3
cdr3_aa: CASSLTGHSTDTQYF
cdr3_nt: TGTGCCAGCAGCTTAACCGGTCACTCTACAGATACGCAGTATTTT

v_call: TRBV12-3/TRBV12-4
clone_size: many
d_call: NA
j_call: TRBJ2-5
cdr3_aa: CASSSKGTAQETQYF
cdr3_nt: TGTGCCAGCAGTTCCAAGGGGACGGCACAAGAGACCCAGTACTTC

v_call: TRBV5-1
clone_size: many
d_call: TRBD1
j_call: TRBJ2-2
cdr3_aa: CASSFERLGQGITGELFF
cdr3_nt: TGCGCCAGCAGCTTCGAGAGGTTGGGACAGGGAATAACCGGGGAGCTGTTTTTT

v_call: TRBV6-1
clone_size: many
d_call: NA
j_call: TRBJ1-2
cdr3_aa: CASSRYGTGYGYTF
cdr3_nt: TGTGCCAGCAGTCGGTACGGCACAGGATATGGCTACACCTTC

v_call: TRBV6-1
clone_size: many
d_call: TRBD1
j_call: TRBJ2-7
cdr3_aa: CASTEIDRGSYEQYF
cdr3_nt: TGTGCCAGCACGGAAATAGACAGGGGTTCCTACGAGCAGTACTTC

v_call: TRBV7-8
clone_size: many
d_call: NA
j_call: TRBJ1-1
cdr3_aa: CASSFFPPDIWLGNTEAFF
cdr3_nt: TGTGCCAGCAGCTTTTTTCCCCCCGACATATGGTTGGGGAACACTGAAGCTTTCTTT

v_call: TRBV29-1
clone_size: NA
d_call: TRBD2
j_call: TRBJ2-3
cdr3_aa: CSVVAGASTDTQYF
cdr3_nt: TGCAGCGTTGTGGCGGGAGCCAGCACAGATACGCAGTATTTT

v_call: TRBV6-4
clone_size: NA
d_call: TRBD2
j_call: TRBJ2-3
cdr3_aa: CASSEGTSGTDTQYF
cdr3_nt: TGTGCCAGCAGTGAAGGGACTAGCGGCACAGATACGCAGTATTTT

v_call: TRBV6-2/TRBV6-3
clone_size: NA
d_call: NA
j_call: TRBJ2-3
cdr3_aa: CASSYRQANADTQYF
cdr3_nt: TGTGCCAGCAGTTACCGGCAGGCTAACGCAGATACGCAGTATTTT

v_call: TRBV9
clone_size: NA
d_call: NA
j_call: TRBJ1-2
cdr3_aa: CASSPSVDYGYTF
cdr3_nt: TGTGCCAGCAGCCCCTCCGTGGACTATGGCTACACCTTC

v_call: TRBV2
clone_size: NA
d_call: TRBD1
j_call: TRBJ2-3
cdr3_aa: CASSLSGTGWGDTQYF
cdr3_nt: TGTGCCAGCAGTTTGTCCGGGACAGGGTGGGGAGATACGCAGTATTTT

v_call: TRBV27
clone_size: many
d_call: NA
j_call: TRBJ2-2
cdr3_aa: CASSLNGLANTGELFF
cdr3_nt: TGTGCCAGCAGTTTAAATGGGTTGGCGAACACCGGGGAGCTGTTTTTT

v_call: TRBV6-5
clone_size: many
d_call: TRBD1
j_call: TRBJ1-2
cdr3_aa: CASSYGGQGRDYGYTF
cdr3_nt: TGTGCCAGCAGTTACGGGGGACAGGGGCGAGACTATGGCTACACCTTC

v_call: TRBV20-1
clone_size: NA
d_call: TRBD2
j_call: TRBJ2-3
cdr3_aa: CSARPSSGVDLPRYF
cdr3_nt: TGCAGTGCTAGACCTTCTAGCGGGGTGGACCTTCCGAGGTATTTT

v_call: TRBV2
clone_size: many
d_call: NA
j_call: TRBJ2-1
cdr3_aa: CAQNGKGVAEQFF
cdr3_nt: TGTGCCCAGAACGGCAAGGGGGTGGCTGAGCAGTTCTTC

v_call: TRBV7-8
clone_size: many
d_call: TRBD1
j_call: TRBJ2-7
cdr3_aa: CASSLDRGWEQYF
cdr3_nt: TGTGCCAGCAGCCTGGACAGGGGGTGGGAGCAGTACTTC

v_call: TRBV10-3
clone_size: many
d_call: TRBD1
j_call: TRBJ2-7
cdr3_aa: CATNNRGNNEQYF
cdr3_nt: TGTGCCACGAACAACAGGGGTAACAACGAGCAGTACTTC

v_call: TRBV20-1
clone_size: many
d_call: NA
j_call: TRBJ1-1
cdr3_aa: CSAMDSSNTEAFF
cdr3_nt: TGCAGTGCTATGGACAGCTCGAACACTGAAGCTTTCTTT

v_call: TRBV4-1
clone_size: few
d_call: NA
j_call: TRBJ1-4
cdr3_aa: CASSLSSGSRNEKLFF
cdr3_nt: TGCGCCAGCAGCCTATCTTCCGGGTCTCGTAATGAAAAACTGTTTTTT

v_call: TRBV2
clone_size: many
d_call: TRBD1
j_call: TRBJ2-7
cdr3_aa: CASSEGQGAGEQYF
cdr3_nt: TGTGCCAGCAGTGAAGGACAGGGGGCAGGGGAGCAGTACTTC

v_call: TRBV5-1
clone_size: many
d_call: NA
j_call: TRBJ1-1
cdr3_aa: CASSLGGLNTEAFF
cdr3_nt: TGTGCCAGCAGCTTAGGGGGTTTGAACACTGAAGCTTTCTTT

v_call: TRBV11-2
clone_size: many
d_call: TRBD2
j_call: TRBJ2-5
cdr3_aa: CASSLVARASAGGPQETQYF
cdr3_nt: TGTGCCAGCAGCTTAGTCGCCCGGGCTTCCGCGGGAGGGCCCCAAGAGACCCAGTACTTC

v_call: TRBV27
clone_size: NA
d_call: NA
j_call: TRBJ1-6
cdr3_aa: CASRPGPNYNSPLHF
cdr3_nt: TGTGCCAGCAGACCGGGACCGAACTATAATTCACCCCTCCACTTT

v_call: TRBV28
clone_size: many
d_call: TRBD2
j_call: TRBJ2-7
cdr3_aa: CASRTSGGAFYEQYF
cdr3_nt: TGTGCCAGCAGGACTAGCGGGGGGGCTTTCTACGAGCAGTACTTC

v_call: TRBV7-3
clone_size: many
d_call: TRBD2
j_call: TRBJ2-1
cdr3_aa: CASSSLLAGVANEQFF
cdr3_nt: TGTGCCAGCAGCTCCTTACTAGCGGGAGTGGCCAATGAGCAGTTCTTC

v_call: TRBV5-6
clone_size: many
d_call: TRBD2
j_call: TRBJ2-3
cdr3_aa: CASSLERGLTDTQYF
cdr3_nt: TGTGCCAGCAGCTTAGAGCGGGGGCTCACAGATACGCAGTATTTT

v_call: TRBV28
clone_size: many
d_call: NA
j_call: TRBJ2-5
cdr3_aa: CASSHPQETQYF
cdr3_nt: TGTGCCAGTTCCCACCCTCAAGAGACCCAGTACTTC

v_call: TRBV29-1
clone_size: many
d_call: NA
j_call: TRBJ1-1
cdr3_aa: CSVGTRNTEAFF
cdr3_nt: TGCAGCGTCGGGACAAGGAACACTGAAGCTTTCTTT

v_call: TRBV6-1
clone_size: many
d_call: TRBD2
j_call: TRBJ2-2
cdr3_aa: CASSAGLAGVGELFF
cdr3_nt: TGTGCCAGCAGTGCAGGACTAGCGGGAGTCGGGGAGCTGTTTTTT

v_call: TRBV28
clone_size: many
d_call: TRBD1
j_call: TRBJ1-2
cdr3_aa: CASSPSGTGIKGGYTF
cdr3_nt: TGTGCCAGCAGTCCATCCGGGACAGGGATTAAAGGAGGCTACACCTTC

v_call: TRBV27
clone_size: NA
d_call: TRBD1
j_call: TRBJ1-6
cdr3_aa: CASSLRRDRAASDSPLHF
cdr3_nt: TGTGCCAGCAGTCTCAGACGAGACAGGGCGGCCTCCGATTCACCCCTCCACTTT

v_call: TRBV20-1
clone_size: many
d_call: TRBD2
j_call: TRBJ2-1
cdr3_aa: CSAPLGTSATEQFF
cdr3_nt: TGCAGTGCCCCCTTAGGGACTAGCGCTACAGAGCAGTTCTTC

v_call: TRBV2
clone_size: NA
d_call: TRBD2
j_call: TRBJ2-1
cdr3_aa: CASSELASGRAHEQFF
cdr3_nt: TGTGCCAGCAGTGAACTGGCTAGCGGGAGGGCCCATGAGCAGTTCTTC

v_call: TRBV28
clone_size: many
d_call: NA
j_call: TRBJ1-2
cdr3_aa: CASTKQGGYTF
cdr3_nt: TGTGCCAGCACCAAACAAGGGGGCTACACCTTC

v_call: TRBV11-1
clone_size: many
d_call: NA
j_call: TRBJ1-1
cdr3_aa: CASSLTPGTLGTEAFF
cdr3_nt: TGTGCCAGCAGCTTAACTCCCGGGACCTTGGGCACTGAAGCTTTCTTT

v_call: TRBV6-5
clone_size: NA
d_call: TRBD1
j_call: TRBJ2-7
cdr3_aa: CASSYGAGGGNEQYF
cdr3_nt: TGTGCCAGCAGTTACGGGGCAGGGGGTGGGAACGAGCAGTACTTC

v_call: TRBV9
clone_size: many
d_call: NA
j_call: TRBJ2-7
cdr3_aa: CASSVGLGTEQYF
cdr3_nt: TGTGCCAGCAGCGTAGGACTCGGGACCGAGCAGTACTTC

v_call: TRBV28
clone_size: many
d_call: TRBD1
j_call: TRBJ1-1
cdr3_aa: CASSRPPGQGNTEAFF
cdr3_nt: TGTGCCAGCAGCCGACCCCCGGGACAGGGAAACACTGAAGCTTTCTTT

v_call: TRBV7-9
clone_size: many
d_call: NA
j_call: TRBJ1-1
cdr3_aa: CASSSTVNTEAFF
cdr3_nt: TGTGCCAGCAGCTCTACGGTGAACACTGAAGCTTTCTTT

v_call: TRBV6-2/TRBV6-3
clone_size: many
d_call: NA
j_call: TRBJ2-7
cdr3_aa: CASKTDSAPSYEQYF
cdr3_nt: TGTGCCAGCAAGACGGACAGCGCGCCCTCCTACGAGCAGTACTTC

v_call: TRBV4-1
clone_size: NA
d_call: TRBD1
j_call: TRBJ1-6
cdr3_aa: CASSQTSGQGNLNSPLHF
cdr3_nt: TGCGCCAGCAGCCAGACCTCGGGACAGGGTAATCTTAATTCACCCCTCCACTTT

v_call: TRBV5-1
clone_size: NA
d_call: NA
j_call: TRBJ1-4
cdr3_aa: CASSEGRSTNEKLFF
cdr3_nt: TGCGCCAGCAGCGAGGGACGGTCAACTAATGAAAAACTGTTTTTT

v_call: TRBV19
clone_size: NA
d_call: NA
j_call: TRBJ1-2
cdr3_aa: CASSIAQGKRGYTF
cdr3_nt: TGTGCCAGTAGTATTGCACAGGGCAAACGTGGCTACACCTTC

v_call: TRBV20-1
clone_size: many
d_call: TRBD2
j_call: TRBJ2-1
cdr3_aa: CSAAPAGGYNEQFF
cdr3_nt: TGCAGTGCCGCTCCAGCGGGAGGGTACAATGAGCAGTTCTTC

v_call: TRBV10-3
clone_size: NA
d_call: TRBD2
j_call: TRBJ2-1
cdr3_aa: CAISKTSGGYNEQFF
cdr3_nt: TGTGCCATCAGTAAGACTAGCGGGGGCTACAATGAGCAGTTCTTC

v_call: TRBV12-3/TRBV12-4
clone_size: NA
d_call: NA
j_call: TRBJ1-4
cdr3_aa: CASYGRSNEKLFF
cdr3_nt: TGTGCCAGCTATGGCCGTTCTAATGAAAAACTGTTTTTT

v_call: TRBV12-3/TRBV12-4
clone_size: NA
d_call: TRBD2
j_call: TRBJ2-7
cdr3_aa: CASSLGGGGDSYEQYF
cdr3_nt: TGTGCCAGCAGTTTAGGCGGGGGGGGCGACTCCTACGAGCAGTACTTC

v_call: TRBV6-2/TRBV6-3
clone_size: many
d_call: NA
j_call: TRBJ2-7
cdr3_aa: CASSFSNGGYEQYF
cdr3_nt: TGTGCCAGCAGTTTCTCTAACGGCGGCTACGAGCAGTACTTC

v_call: TRBV19
clone_size: few
d_call: NA
j_call: TRBJ1-1
cdr3_aa: CASSKSGSQPEAFF
cdr3_nt: TGTGCCAGTAGTAAGAGCGGCAGTCAGCCTGAAGCTTTCTTT

v_call: TRBV30
clone_size: many
d_call: NA
j_call: TRBJ1-6
cdr3_aa: CAWSLDPPSPLHF
cdr3_nt: TGTGCCTGGAGTCTCGACCCCCCATCACCCCTCCACTTT

v_call: TRBV7-8
clone_size: NA
d_call: TRBD2
j_call: TRBJ2-5
cdr3_aa: CASSPERGGTETQYF
cdr3_nt: TGTGCCAGCAGCCCAGAGCGGGGGGGAACGGAGACCCAGTACTTC

v_call: TRBV7-3
clone_size: many
d_call: NA
j_call: TRBJ1-1
cdr3_aa: CASSATLDTEAFF
cdr3_nt: TGTGCCAGCAGCGCCACTCTGGACACTGAAGCTTTCTTT

v_call: TRBV6-4
clone_size: NA
d_call: TRBD1
j_call: TRBJ2-7
cdr3_aa: CASSRGTARIYEQYF
cdr3_nt: TGTGCCAGCAGCAGAGGGACAGCGAGGATCTACGAGCAGTACTTC

v_call: TRBV7-2
clone_size: many
d_call: TRBD2
j_call: TRBJ2-3
cdr3_aa: CASSSQAGLGGDTQYF
cdr3_nt: TGTGCCAGCAGCTCACAAGCGGGACTAGGCGGAGATACGCAGTATTTT